Below are 28 T cell receptor beta chains sequenced from a single sample in a study of T cells in Graves' hyperthyroidism and ophthalmopathy. Regions amplified from RNA transcripts were the TCR beta CDR3 regions. The HTBI primer set was used in a first-round RT-PCR of the TCR CDR3. One entry per CDR3 protein results from TCRdb running MiXCR on the multiplex PCR reads. This table holds more than 300,000 distinct CDR3 sequences, about a sixth found once. The source material was blood. The receptors stem from a woman aged 30 to 39 with Graves' hyperthyroidism that later progressed to Graves' ophthalmopathy.

This clonotype was counted many times. The chain couples TRBV2 to TRBJ1-5; tentatively, D is TRBD1 (5 bases). The CDR3 spans 15 residues. V was pared by 5 bases and J by 4 bases, with 15 bases between. Germline loops: CDR1 SNHLY, CDR2 FYNNEI. CDR3 residues: CASSQRAGLNQPQHF. The CDR3 DNA reads as TGTGCCAGCAGTCAGCGAGCAGGGCTAAATCAGCCCCAGCATTTT.

This clonotype turned up a few times. The chain recombines TRBV4-1 with TRBJ2-5; 7 bases map to TRBD2. The germline gives CDR1 MGHRA, CDR2 YSYEKL. The CDR3 totals 15 residues. After removal of 6 bases from V and 4 bases from J, the junction contained 11 bases not matched to a gene. The CDR3 loop is CASRGGTGWGETQYF. DNA for the CDR3: TGCGCCAGCAGGGGGGGGACGGGGTGGGGAGAGACCCAGTACTTC.

This clonotype was recorded a few times. V is TRBV28 and J is TRBJ1-5; D call uncertain. Per the germline V gene, CDR1 is MDHEN and CDR2 is SYDVKM. The germline V and J ends were trimmed by 3 bases and 5 bases, with 14 bases remaining between them. The CDR3 sequence is 15 residues long. The CDR3 DNA sequence: TGTGCCAGCAGTTTCGTAGAATTCGGGGATCAGCCCCAGCATTTT. Translation gives CASSFVEFGDQPQHF. Supplemented by reference TRBV28 and TRBJ1-5, the full variable domain reads DVKVTQSSRYLVKRTGEKVFLECVQDMDHENMFWYRQDPGLGLRLIYFSYDVKMKEKGDIPEGYSVSREKKERFSLILESASTNQTSMYLCASSFVEFGDQPQHFGDGTRLSIL.

This clonotype has ten or more counts. The rearrangement links TRBV3-1 to TRBJ1-1; D is unclear. Trimming took off 2 bases at V and 1 base at J, with 14 bases between the two ends. This CDR3 contains 16 residues. Per germline, CDR1 LGHDT and CDR2 YNNKEL (reference sequence). In nucleotides, the CDR3 is TGTGCCAGCAGCCAACCCATCGCAGCAGCGAACACTGAAGCTTTCTTT. Its translation is CASSQPIAAANTEAFF. The variable domain in full, completed from reference TRBV3-1 and TRBJ1-1, reads DTAVSQTPKYLVTQMGNDKSIKCEQNLGHDTMYWYKQDSKKFLKIMFSYNNKELIINETVPNRFSPKSPDKAHLNLHINSLELGDSAVYFCASSQPIAAANTEAFFGQGTRLTVV.

This clonotype appeared many times. This chain links TRBV27 with TRBJ1-6; D is undetermined. Germline V lookup: CDR1 MNHEY, CDR2 SMNVEV (reference sequence). V was shortened by 5 bases and J by 2 bases, with 1 base between the two germline ends. The CDR3 spans 12 residues. The CDR3 DNA reads as TGTGCCAGCAGTCCCTATAATTCACCCCTCCACTTT. It codes for CASSPYNSPLHF.

This clonotype was observed many times. The gene calls are TRBV11-2 and TRBJ2-7, with D unclear. CDR1 SGHAT and CDR2 FQNNGV come from the germline V gene. The CDR3 covers 14 residues. Trimming left V 1 base short and J 2 bases short, with 9 bases between. The CDR3 coding sequence is TGTGCCAGCAGCTTAGTTAGTGGCCCCTACGAGCAGTACTTC. Protein: CASSLVSGPYEQYF. The entire variable domain, with the rest obtained from reference TRBV11-2 and TRBJ2-7, is as follows: EAGVAQSPRYKIIEKRQSVAFWCNPISGHATLYWYQQILGQGPKLLIQFQNNGVVDDSQLPKDRFSAERLKGVDSTLKIQPAKLEDSAVYLCASSLVSGPYEQYFGPGTRLTVT.

This clonotype was observed at least ten times. The J gene is TRBJ2-1, the V gene TRBV20-1, with D perhaps matching TRBD2 (5 bases). CDR1 is DFQATT and CDR2 is SNEGSKA in the germline V gene (reference sequence). This CDR3 region has 17 residues. The V and J ends lost 0 bases and 0 bases respectively, with 15 bases between them. CDR3 sequence reads: CSARDLYGVSSYNEQFF. The CDR3 nucleotides are TGCAGTGCTAGAGATCTCTACGGGGTCAGCTCCTACAATGAGCAGTTCTTC.

At least ten counts were recorded for this clonotype. The V gene is TRBV27, the J gene TRBJ1-1, with D hard to call. Looked up from germline, CDR1 is MNHEY and CDR2 is SMNVEV (reference sequence). The CDR3 length is 13 residues. Between the trimmed V and J ends, which lost 3 bases and 2 bases, there was a span of 7 bases. The CDR3 DNA reads as TGTGCCAGCAGTTTCAACCCAAACACTGAAGCTTTCTTT. This sequence encodes CASSFNPNTEAFF.

The gene calls are TRBV4-1 and TRBJ2-1; 9 positions agree with TRBD1. CDR1 and CDR2 from the germline V gene are MGHRA and YSYEKL. The V segment lost 3 bases and the J segment 1 base; nucleotides outside the gene matches: 4. The CDR3 is 16 amino acids. The chain's CDR3 is CASSQKTGGSYNEQFF. CDR3 coding DNA: TGCGCCAGCAGCCAGAAGACAGGGGGATCCTACAATGAGCAGTTCTTC.

This rearrangement joins TRBV4-1 to TRBJ1-2; D is undetermined. Deletions cut 0 bases from V and 4 bases from J, with 12 bases between. Per germline, CDR1 MGHRA and CDR2 YSYEKL. CDR3 length: 15 residues. CDR3 residues: CASSQDSRISYGYTF. Written as DNA, the CDR3 is TGCGCCAGCAGCCAAGATAGCAGAATTAGCTATGGCTACACCTTC.

At least ten counts were recorded for this clonotype. The chain employs TRBV2 and TRBJ1-2; maybe TRBD1 (6 bases). The V end lost 7 bases, the J end lost 3 bases, and 18 bases lay between the germline ends. CDR3 length equals 15 residues. Germline assignment: CDR1 SNHLY and CDR2 FYNNEI. The CDR3 DNA sequence: TGTGCCAGCACGAGGCCGGGACAACAATACTATGGCTACACCTTC. The encoded protein is CASTRPGQQYYGYTF.

There are a few counts of this clonotype. One end of the junction does not line up with germline, which may come from a read error. This rearrangement joins TRBV6-2 or TRBV6-3 to TRBJ2-5; D uncertain. Germline V lookup: CDR1 MNHEY, CDR2 SVGEGT. The CDR3 spans 13 residues. CDR3 in amino acids: CASTWWGSETLYF. The CDR3 bases are TGTGCCAGCACGTGGTGGGGTTCAGAGACCCTGTACTTC.

This clonotype was found many times. V is TRBV29-1 and J is TRBJ2-7, with 8 bases that match TRBD2. The CDR3 is 14 amino acids. The J segment lost 5 bases and the V segment lost 7 bases, leaving 13 bases of the junction unmatched. Germline V lookup: CDR1 SQVTM, CDR2 ANQGSEA. CDR3 bases: TGCAGCGCCACGGCGGGGGGCGCTATGAACGAGCAGTACTTC. It translates to CSATAGGAMNEQYF.

This clonotype has more than one count but fewer than ten. The gene calls are TRBV5-1 and TRBJ2-7; perhaps TRBD2 as D (7 bases). Deletions cut 4 bases from V and 0 bases from J, with 20 bases between. Germline V gene data show CDR1 as SGHRS and CDR2 as YFSETQ. There are 17 residues in the CDR3. CDR3 bases: TGCGCCAGCAGCCTCAAGACCGGGGGGCCCTTCTCCTACGAGCAGTACTTC. Protein product: CASSLKTGGPFSYEQYF.

This clonotype occurred a few times. An end of the junction does not agree with germline; a read error may underlie this. The rearrangement links TRBV6-1 to TRBJ1-2; 7 bases agree with TRBD1. The length of the CDR3 is 14 residues. Germline V CDR1 and CDR2: MNHNS, SASEGT. The CDR3 nucleotides read TGTGCCAGCAGTGAAGAAGGGGGCGGCTATGGCTGCACCTTC. This sequence encodes CASSEEGGGYGCTF.

This clonotype was seen repeatedly, ten times or more. V is TRBV19 and J is TRBJ2-6; D is ambiguous. The CDR3 has 15 amino acids. Germline V lookup: CDR1 LNHDA, CDR2 SQIVND (reference sequence). The V end lost 9 bases, the J end lost 0 bases, and 12 bases lay between the germline ends. Written as DNA, the CDR3 is TGTGCCAGCGTCAAAAATCCCTCTGGGGCCAACGTCCTGACTTTC. This encodes CASVKNPSGANVLTF.

In its sample, this clonotype was seen many times. The V and J genes are TRBV27 and TRBJ1-2, with D possibly TRBD1 on 5 matching bases. CDR1 MNHEY and CDR2 SMNVEV come from the germline V gene (reference sequence). This CDR3 spans 13 amino acids. Trimming stripped 2 bases from V and 8 bases from J, with 12 bases between. The CDR3 loop is CASSLGGGGGYTF. The CDR3 nucleotides are TGTGCCAGCAGTTTAGGGGGAGGTGGGGGCTACACCTTC.

This clonotype was recorded at least ten times. V usage is TRBV27 and J usage is TRBJ2-1; D not resolved. Per the germline V gene, CDR1 is MNHEY and CDR2 is SMNVEV (reference sequence). This CDR3 is 13 amino acids long. Trimming cost V 2 bases and J 9 bases, with 11 bases left between them. In DNA form, the CDR3 reads TGTGCCAGCAGTTTAATGGGGTTGCGTGAGCAGTTCTTC. It is translated as CASSLMGLREQFF.

This chain joins TRBV2 and TRBJ1-1; 8 bases are a match to TRBD1. V lost 3 bases to trimming and J lost 3 bases; unmatched junction nucleotides: 9. In germline, CDR1 is SNHLY, CDR2 FYNNEI. This CDR3 comprises 16 residues. DNA of the CDR3: TGTGCCAGCAGTGAGATGTCGGACAGGGTTTACACTGAAGCTTTCTTT. Its protein product is CASSEMSDRVYTEAFF.

This clonotype was observed many times. This chain uses TRBV12-3 or TRBV12-4 with TRBJ2-1; 10 bases match TRBD2. This CDR3 contains 14 residues. The junction had 8 bases not matched to a gene; V was cut back by 9 bases and J by 6 bases. As DNA, the CDR3 is TGTGCCAGTACCGGGGTAGCGGGAGGCAATGAGCAGTTCTTC. It encodes CASTGVAGGNEQFF.

This clonotype has just one count. In nucleotides, the CDR3 is TGTGCCGGGTATGGGGGGCTGGACGATGGCTACACCTTC. Translation gives CAGYGGLDDGYTF. The chain recombines TRBV7-2 with TRBJ1-2; TRBD1 might be the D (6 bases). This CDR3 spans 13 amino acids. V dropped 11 bases and J dropped 6 bases, with 19 bases sitting between them. The germline CDR1 and CDR2 sequences are SGHTA and FQGNSA.

This rearrangement joins TRBV28 to TRBJ2-7, with a weak D call TRBD2 (6 bases). V lost 2 bases and J lost 5, with 13 bases in between. Germline loops: CDR1 MDHEN, CDR2 SYDVKM. The CDR3 extends over 14 amino acids. The CDR3 region is CASSLELAVDEQYF. For the CDR3, the DNA is TGTGCCAGCAGTTTAGAACTAGCAGTCGACGAGCAGTACTTC.

This clonotype appeared a few times. The chain has TRBV13 and TRBJ1-1; 7 positions agree with TRBD1. J was trimmed by 7 bases and V by 5 bases; bases with no gene match: 7. The V gene's germline CDR1 is PRHDT and CDR2 FYEKMQ (reference sequence). The CDR3 runs 13 residues. The CDR3 DNA follows: TGTGCCAGCAGCACAGGGACAGATATTGAAGCTTTCTTT. The encoded protein is CASSTGTDIEAFF.

This clonotype was counted between two and nine times. Just one base apart from a much larger clone, this may be a read error. The chain has TRBV28 and TRBJ2-6, with D tentatively TRBD1 (6 bases). Germline V gene sequence: CDR1 MDHEN, CDR2 SYDVKM. The CDR3 is made up of 19 amino acids. With 5 bases removed from V and 0 bases from J, the gap between germline ends came to 20 bases. CDR3 coding DNA: TGTGCCAGCAGTGGATTTCACAGGGACGCGGTCTCTGGGGCCAACGTCCTGACTTTC. This gives the protein CASSGFHRDAVSGANVLTF.

Only a few counts were recorded for this clonotype. The V gene is TRBV7-9, the J gene TRBJ2-7; 13 bases match TRBD2. Germline assignment: CDR1 SEHNR and CDR2 FQNEAQ (reference sequence). V dropped 5 bases and J dropped 1; count of bases not matched to a gene: 14. The CDR3 contains 19 residues. The CDR3 nucleotides are TGTGCCAGCAGCCCAGCCGGGACTAGCGGGACAACAAGTTCCTACGAGCAGTACTTC. It is translated as CASSPAGTSGTTSSYEQYF.

In this sample, this clonotype turned up many times. The chain uses TRBV28 and TRBJ1-4; 11 bases align to TRBD1. CDR1 is MDHEN, CDR2 SYDVKM, per germline. The CDR3 is 14 amino acids. Unmatched junction bases numbered 7, after V lost 8 bases and J lost 8 bases. The DNA for the CDR3 is TGTGCCAGCGGACCGGACAGGGGGCTAGAAAAACTGTTTTTT. Its protein is CASGPDRGLEKLFF.

The V gene is TRBV20-1, the J gene TRBJ1-1, with D maybe TRBD1 (5 bases). The CDR3 is made up of 12 amino acids. The V gene lost 3 bases and the J gene lost 6 bases, with 11 bases spanning the gap. Germline CDR1 and CDR2: DFQATT and SNEGSKA (reference sequence). CDR3 sequence: CSASHMGPEAFF. CDR3 DNA: TGCAGTGCTAGTCATATGGGACCTGAAGCTTTCTTT.

This clonotype was detected ten times or more. V and J are TRBV12-3 or TRBV12-4 and TRBJ2-5, with a tentative D call TRBD1 (6 bases). The CDR3 is 15 residues long. Trimming cost V 5 bases and J 1 base, with 14 bases left between them. The CDR3: CASSPGGHVQETQYF. Here the CDR3 DNA reads TGTGCCAGCAGTCCTGGGGGCCATGTCCAAGAGACCCAGTACTTC.